This T cell receptor (beta chain) was found in a study of early T cells in non-severe SARS-CoV-2 infection. Findings of the study overall: A preference for anti-spike CD8 responses marked VDJdb matching, which missed private and CD4 specificities.

As part of library construction, unique molecular identifiers were attached to individual cDNA molecules. Using its own MiXCR run on the 5' RACE reads, TCRdb lists one record per CDR3 protein. The sample lists 70,000 or so distinct CDR3 sequences; around 10% were seen once. This clonotype was seen repeatedly, ten times or more. Antigen: not known. V lost 5 bases and J 9 bases, leaving 11 bases between the germline ends. CDR1 MNHEY and CDR2 SVGEGT come from the germline V gene. The CDR3 contains 12 residues. The V and J genes are TRBV6-2 or TRBV6-3 and TRBJ1-5, with no clear D. This sequence originates from an adult who was a healthcare worker with PCR-confirmed SARS-CoV-2 infection or an uninfected control (not recorded which). Sequencing was performed on whole blood, taken at baseline. Written as DNA, the CDR3 is TGTGCCAGCAGTGGACCGGAGGGGCCCCAGCATTTT. This gives the protein CASSGPEGPQHF.